This entry is about one T cell receptor (beta chain). Its binding antigen is unknown. Within one base of it there is no much larger clone, and no base qualities were kept. The germline V gene encodes CDR1 SEHNR and CDR2 FQNEAQ (reference sequence). The CDR3, cysteine through phenylalanine, is 12 amino acids long. Of the read, only the CDR3 DNA is kept; its 36 bases are in frame from base 1. Preparation of the library involved 5' RACE. Sequencing used an Illumina HiSeq 2500. The second PCR ran for roughly 7 to 12 cycles and used a J-beta primer mix along with a sample-barcoded 5' primer. A unique molecular identifier was introduced onto each TCR beta cDNA molecule by a template-switch 5' adaptor carrying 12 random nucleotides. Each sample yielded at least 3 million CDR3-containing paired-end reads. First-strand cDNA synthesis was performed from all RNA using the Mint cDNA synthesis kit, with priming by a TRBC-specific oligonucleotide. All cDNA was treated with uracil-DNA glycosylase and then went through a first 18-cycle PCR with the universal primers M1SS and BC2_uni_R. Regarding the original processing steps: For normalization, 1 million high-quality reads, each with a distinct molecular identifier, were randomly selected from each sample. Instead of being binned into consensus sequences, reads with shared molecular identifiers were discarded. CDR3 identification, clonotype clustering and error correction used MiTCR with a Q25 quality threshold and the strictest error-elimination algorithm. Lower-bound total TCR beta diversity was estimated with a nonparametric unseen species model using Euler transformation. TCRdb cleaned the public reads at Q25 with fastp, built clones with MiXCR and kept in-frame beta chains. Each record represents a unique CDR3 protein, reported with the most common genes and DNA among its rows. The V and J calls, along with clone size, are taken from TCRdb and not from the paper's own processing. In this sample the table shows approximately 940,000 distinct CDR3 sequences, 45% to 50% of which occur a single time. In total, the top ten clones hold roughly an eighth of the sample.

The approximately 39 donors, aged about 6 to 95 years, were systemically healthy Caucasian individuals from Russia. Each donor gave around 9 milliliters of peripheral blood, collected into EDTA-treated Vacutainer tubes. Ficoll-Paque density-gradient centrifugation was used to isolate PBMCs, with at least 7 million per sample. Trizol reagent was used to extract total RNA from the PBMCs, yielding at least 6 micrograms per sample. Naive CD45RAhigh/CD27high T cell percentages were measured by flow cytometry on a PBMC aliquot from every donor. The sample is drawn from a study of blood T cells in healthy people across ages (dated by TCRdb to the mid-2010s). About the investigation overall: In model experiments, template switching captured about one uniquely barcoded TCR beta cDNA molecule for every two T cells. Using deep sequencing normalized with unique cDNA molecular identifiers, the study measured how TCR beta repertoire diversity changes with age. The donors were split into four age groups: young (average about 16 years), middle-aged (roughly 40), aged (more than 60) and long-lived (roughly 80). To avoid experimental bias, donors of different ages were spread randomly across the sequencing lanes. Using the same blood draw, the study looked at two additional independent replicas of 1 million unique cDNA reads for two donors, one aged 18 to 30 and the other aged 80 or older. General conclusions and limits of the study: The percentage of naive T cells measured by flow cytometry correlated strongly with observed TCR beta diversity. Donor CMV infection status was unknown, potentially confounding age-related changes in expanded clonotypes. As age increased, observed TCR beta diversity per million T cells dropped in a roughly linear way, and a significant reduction was already evident by age about 40. Total diversity estimates from one million sequenced T cells were considered lower bounds and underestimates. The long-lived group showed more naive CD4+ T cells, fewer expanded clones and increased TCR diversity than the aged group, suggesting age selection. Since profiling was done on bulk unsorted PBMCs, naive and antigen-experienced compartments could not be conclusively compared.

Sequencing was performed on blood. This receptor chain uses TRBV7-9 and TRBJ2-5; no confident D gene assignment can be made. TRBJ2-7 matches the DNA end more closely, so the J call is doubtful. The clonotype originates from a young man in good health. The nucleotide sequence is TGTGCCAGCAGCTCCCCCAAGTACGAGCAGTACTTC. This codes for CASSSPKYEQYF.